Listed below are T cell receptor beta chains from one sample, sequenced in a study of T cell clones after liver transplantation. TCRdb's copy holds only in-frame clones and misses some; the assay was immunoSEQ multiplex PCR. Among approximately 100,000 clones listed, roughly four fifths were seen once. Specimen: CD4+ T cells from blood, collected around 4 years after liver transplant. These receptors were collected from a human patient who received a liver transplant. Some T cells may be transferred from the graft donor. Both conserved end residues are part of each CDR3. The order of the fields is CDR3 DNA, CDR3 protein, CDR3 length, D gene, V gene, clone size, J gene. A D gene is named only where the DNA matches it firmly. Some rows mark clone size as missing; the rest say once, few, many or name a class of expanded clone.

CDR3 DNA: TGTGCCAGCAGCTTGGAGGCAGTTCGATCTGAAGCTTTCTTT
CDR3 protein: CASSLEAVRSEAFF
CDR3 length: 14
D gene: NA
V gene: TRBV5-5
clone size: NA
J gene: TRBJ1-1

CDR3 DNA: TGTGCCAGCAGTGATCCCCTGGAGGAAGCTTTCTTT
CDR3 protein: CASSDPLEEAFF
CDR3 length: 12
D gene: NA
V gene: TRBV2
clone size: NA
J gene: TRBJ1-1

CDR3 DNA: TGTGCCAGCAGCGCCCGACAATCAGCTAACTATGGCTACACCTTC
CDR3 protein: CASSARQSANYGYTF
CDR3 length: 15
D gene: NA
V gene: TRBV5-8
clone size: NA
J gene: TRBJ1-2

CDR3 DNA: TGTGCCAGCTCACTCAGGGGACTGCAAGAGACCCAGTACTTC
CDR3 protein: CASSLRGLQETQYF
CDR3 length: 14
D gene: NA
V gene: TRBV18
clone size: NA
J gene: TRBJ2-5

CDR3 DNA: TGTGCCAGCAGTTTGGGGGCTAGCGGCTACGAGCAGTACTTC
CDR3 protein: CASSLGASGYEQYF
CDR3 length: 14
D gene: NA
V gene: TRBV7-2
clone size: NA
J gene: TRBJ2-7

CDR3 DNA: TGTGCCAGCAGCTTAAGTCGGACGATCAATGAGCAGTTCTTC
CDR3 protein: CASSLSRTINEQFF
CDR3 length: 14
D gene: NA
V gene: TRBV7-3
clone size: NA
J gene: TRBJ2-1

CDR3 DNA: TGTGCCAGCAGCCTGGGACAGGGTGACGAGCAGTACTTC
CDR3 protein: CASSLGQGDEQYF
CDR3 length: 13
D gene: TRBD1
V gene: TRBV13
clone size: once
J gene: TRBJ2-7

CDR3 DNA: TGTGCCAGCAGCTTAGGGACGTCAGCGAACACCGGGGAGCTGTTTTTT
CDR3 protein: CASSLGTSANTGELFF
CDR3 length: 16
D gene: NA
V gene: TRBV7-3
clone size: NA
J gene: TRBJ2-2

CDR3 DNA: TGTGCCAGCAGTCCGACAGGGGTGAACACTGAAGCTTTCTTT
CDR3 protein: CASSPTGVNTEAFF
CDR3 length: 14
D gene: TRBD1
V gene: TRBV6-5
clone size: NA
J gene: TRBJ1-1

CDR3 DNA: TGTGCCAGCAGTGAAGTAAGGGGAGAGACCCAGTACTTC
CDR3 protein: CASSEVRGETQYF
CDR3 length: 13
D gene: NA
V gene: TRBV6-1
clone size: NA
J gene: TRBJ2-5

CDR3 DNA: TGCGCCAGCAGCTTGGGACAGGGCATCTACAATGAGCAGTTCTTC
CDR3 protein: CASSLGQGIYNEQFF
CDR3 length: 15
D gene: TRBD1
V gene: TRBV5-1
clone size: NA
J gene: TRBJ2-1

CDR3 DNA: TGTGCCAGCACCACTGACAGATCGAACACTGAAGCTTTCTTT
CDR3 protein: CASTTDRSNTEAFF
CDR3 length: 14
D gene: NA
V gene: TRBV5-4
clone size: NA
J gene: TRBJ1-1

CDR3 DNA: TGTGCCAGCAGTGTATTGACAGCATCCTATGGCTACACCTTC
CDR3 protein: CASSVLTASYGYTF
CDR3 length: 14
D gene: NA
V gene: TRBV25-1
clone size: NA
J gene: TRBJ1-2

CDR3 DNA: TGTGCCAGTCAACCAAGGGAAACCTACGAGCAGTACTTC
CDR3 protein: CASQPRETYEQYF
CDR3 length: 13
D gene: NA
V gene: TRBV7-9
clone size: NA
J gene: TRBJ2-7

CDR3 DNA: TGTGCCAGCAGCTTAGCGCTGGGGACAGGAATCAATGAGCAGTTCTTC
CDR3 protein: CASSLALGTGINEQFF
CDR3 length: 16
D gene: TRBD1
V gene: TRBV7-9
clone size: NA
J gene: TRBJ2-1

CDR3 DNA: TGTGCCAGCAGCCCCCGCCGACTAGCCCCTGGGGCCAACGTCCTGACTTTC
CDR3 protein: CASSPRRLAPGANVLTF
CDR3 length: 17
D gene: TRBD2
V gene: TRBV14
clone size: NA
J gene: TRBJ2-6

CDR3 DNA: TGCGCCAGCAGCTTGCTAGCGGGAATTTACAATGAGCAGTTCTTC
CDR3 protein: CASSLLAGIYNEQFF
CDR3 length: 15
D gene: TRBD2
V gene: TRBV5-1
clone size: NA
J gene: TRBJ2-1

CDR3 DNA: TGTGCGACAGGTTTTGGGGACAGGGGGCTAGATACGCAGTATTTT
CDR3 protein: CATGFGDRGLDTQYF
CDR3 length: 15
D gene: TRBD1
V gene: TRBV2
clone size: NA
J gene: TRBJ2-3

CDR3 DNA: TGTGCCAGCAGTGAGGGACAGGTTAATGAAAAACTGTTTTTT
CDR3 protein: CASSEGQVNEKLFF
CDR3 length: 14
D gene: TRBD1
V gene: TRBV6-1
clone size: NA
J gene: TRBJ1-4

CDR3 DNA: TGTGCCAGCAGTTTAATCCATCAGCCCCAGCATTTT
CDR3 protein: CASSLIHQPQHF
CDR3 length: 12
D gene: NA
V gene: TRBV28
clone size: NA
J gene: TRBJ1-5

CDR3 DNA: TGTGCCAGCAGCTTAGTTAGTAGTGGACTAGCGGTTGCGTACTACGAGCAGTACTTC
CDR3 protein: CASSLVSSGLAVAYYEQYF
CDR3 length: 19
D gene: TRBD2
V gene: TRBV7-2
clone size: NA
J gene: TRBJ2-7

CDR3 DNA: TGTGCCAGCAGCTTCAGTCGTGGCGCAGCGTGGGTCTTC
CDR3 protein: CASSFSRGAAWVF
CDR3 length: 13
D gene: NA
V gene: TRBV7-2
clone size: NA
J gene: TRBJ2-1

CDR3 DNA: TGTGCCAGCAGTTTACAACCCTCGGGACAGGTCTCCTACGAGCAGTACTTC
CDR3 protein: CASSLQPSGQVSYEQYF
CDR3 length: 17
D gene: TRBD1
V gene: TRBV27
clone size: NA
J gene: TRBJ2-7

CDR3 DNA: TGTGCCAGCAGTGCATCGAACTATGGCTACACCTTC
CDR3 protein: CASSASNYGYTF
CDR3 length: 12
D gene: NA
V gene: TRBV2
clone size: NA
J gene: TRBJ1-2

CDR3 DNA: TGTGCCAGCAGTTGGGGGACTGGCTTCACCGGGGAGCTGTTTTTT
CDR3 protein: CASSWGTGFTGELFF
CDR3 length: 15
D gene: NA
V gene: TRBV6-5
clone size: NA
J gene: TRBJ2-2

CDR3 DNA: TGTGCCAGCAGCAAAAATTTAGTCACGGAGACCCAGTACTTC
CDR3 protein: CASSKNLVTETQYF
CDR3 length: 14
D gene: NA
V gene: TRBV21-1
clone size: NA
J gene: TRBJ2-5

CDR3 DNA: TGTGCCAGCAGTTTCACACAGGGGAAAGCTTTCTTT
CDR3 protein: CASSFTQGKAFF
CDR3 length: 12
D gene: TRBD1
V gene: TRBV27
clone size: once
J gene: TRBJ1-1

CDR3 DNA: TGCGCCAGCAGCTTGGCGCCCACGGGCAGCCCTGAAGCTTTCTTT
CDR3 protein: CASSLAPTGSPEAFF
CDR3 length: 15
D gene: NA
V gene: TRBV5-1
clone size: NA
J gene: TRBJ1-1

CDR3 DNA: TGCGCCAGCAGCCTCGGACAGGGGCGCCAAGAGACCCAGTACTTC
CDR3 protein: CASSLGQGRQETQYF
CDR3 length: 15
D gene: TRBD1
V gene: TRBV5-1
clone size: NA
J gene: TRBJ2-5

CDR3 DNA: TGTGCCAGCAGCCCTAGGACGCGGGGTGAGCAGTTCTTC
CDR3 protein: CASSPRTRGEQFF
CDR3 length: 13
D gene: NA
V gene: TRBV7-3
clone size: NA
J gene: TRBJ2-1

CDR3 DNA: TGTGCCAGCAGCATTGCTAGCGGGAGATACAATGAGCAGTTCTTC
CDR3 protein: CASSIASGRYNEQFF
CDR3 length: 15
D gene: TRBD2
V gene: TRBV7-3
clone size: NA
J gene: TRBJ2-1

CDR3 DNA: TGCGCCAGCAGCTTAAAGCGGGCCGGCACAGATACGCAGTATTTT
CDR3 protein: CASSLKRAGTDTQYF
CDR3 length: 15
D gene: NA
V gene: TRBV5-1
clone size: NA
J gene: TRBJ2-3

CDR3 DNA: TGTGCCATAGGACCCTTGGATCAGCCCCAGCATTTT
CDR3 protein: CAIGPLDQPQHF
CDR3 length: 12
D gene: NA
V gene: TRBV10-3
clone size: NA
J gene: TRBJ1-5

CDR3 DNA: TGTGCCAGCAGTTTGGGTGGGGCTGAGCAGTTCTTC
CDR3 protein: CASSLGGAEQFF
CDR3 length: 12
D gene: NA
V gene: TRBV28
clone size: NA
J gene: TRBJ2-1

CDR3 DNA: TGTGCCAGCTCACCGCTGACAGAACCAAATGGCTACACCTTC
CDR3 protein: CASSPLTEPNGYTF
CDR3 length: 14
D gene: NA
V gene: TRBV18
clone size: NA
J gene: TRBJ1-2

CDR3 DNA: TGCGCCAGCAGAGCGGGAGCCAGCACCGGGGAGCTGTTTTTT
CDR3 protein: CASRAGASTGELFF
CDR3 length: 14
D gene: TRBD2
V gene: TRBV5-1
clone size: NA
J gene: TRBJ2-2

CDR3 DNA: TGCAGTGCTCGCCCGGACCGCGAGCAGTACTTC
CDR3 protein: CSARPDREQYF
CDR3 length: 11
D gene: NA
V gene: TRBV20-1
clone size: once
J gene: TRBJ2-7